A single sample gave rise to the 16 T cell receptor beta chains below, sequenced in a study of blood T cell repertoires in COVID-19. Measured with immunoSEQ multiplex PCR; TCRdb has only the in-frame clones, and not every one. The repertoire holds around 140,000 clones, with roughly three quarters as singletons. Sequences were obtained from peripheral blood. The receptor set was obtained from a woman between 70 and 85 years old with acute or convalescent COVID-19.

The V and J genes are TRBV21-1 and TRBJ2-5; TRBD2, the D gene given by the table, was not confirmed from the DNA. TRBV21-1 is recorded as a pseudogene. The CDR3 totals 21 residues. CDR3 coding DNA: TGTGCCAGCAGCCAACTCGGATGCCCACCGGGAAAATTTGGGGTCGTGGAGACCCAGTACTTC. This sequence encodes CASSQLGCPPGKFGVVETQYF.

This clone was counted many times. The chain employs TRBV27 and TRBJ2-5, with 8 bases that match TRBD1. CDR1 is MNHEY, CDR2 SMNVEV, per germline (reference sequence). This CDR3 spans 16 amino acids. V lost 4 bases and J lost 2; bases outside the gene matches: 9. CDR3 DNA sequence: TGTGCCAGCAGTTACTATCGACAGGGGTGGCAAGAGACCCAGTACTTC. This translates into CASSYYRQGWQETQYF.

The chain recombines TRBV30 with TRBJ2-5, with 11 bases fitting TRBD2. In germline, CDR1 is GTSNPN, CDR2 SVGIG (reference sequence). V lost 5 bases, J lost 4 bases, and 9 bases stayed unmatched. The CDR3 totals 15 residues. CDR3 in DNA: TGTGCCTGGGAACTAGCGGGAGTACAGGGAGAGACCCAGTACTTC. Translating gives CAWELAGVQGETQYF.

V gene TRBV6-5 combines with J gene TRBJ2-7; D may be TRBD1 (6 bases). Germline CDR1 is MNHEY and CDR2 is SVGAGI. The V and J ends lost 5 bases and 2 bases respectively, with 10 bases between them. The CDR3 length is 13 residues. CDR3 DNA sequence: TGTGCCAGCAGTAGACAGGATCCCTACGAGCAGTACTTC. Its translation is CASSRQDPYEQYF.

In nucleotides, the CDR3 is TGCGCCAGCAGCCAAGGGGCCGACTATTACTACGAGCAGTACTTC. It is translated as CASSQGADYYYEQYF. The chain employs TRBV4-1 and TRBJ2-7; D may be TRBD2 (5 bases). This CDR3 region has 15 residues. Germline V gives CDR1 MGHRA, CDR2 YSYEKL. With 1 base removed from V and 3 bases from J, the gap between germline ends came to 13 bases.

The chain recombines TRBV28 with TRBJ2-7; D perhaps matches TRBD1 (7 bases). Germline CDR1 is MDHEN and CDR2 is SYDVKM. Deletions cut 7 bases from V and 0 bases from J, with 13 bases between. CDR3 length: 14 amino acids. The CDR3 spells CASNSGGISYEQYF. The CDR3 DNA reads TGTGCCAGCAACTCAGGGGGGATCTCCTACGAGCAGTACTTC.

The chain combines TRBV10-3 with TRBJ2-2; 7 bases match TRBD1. The V and J ends lost 5 bases and 7 bases, in that order; junction bases with no gene match: 19. CDR1 and CDR2 from the germline V gene are ENHRY and SYGVKD. The CDR3 runs to 18 residues. This CDR3 is CAISLSGTALPSNGELFF. The CDR3 DNA reads TGTGCCATCAGTCTCTCCGGGACAGCCTTGCCATCGAACGGGGAGCTGTTTTTT.

The chain is built from TRBV6-2 or TRBV6-3 and TRBJ2-5; 11 nucleotides match TRBD2. CDR3 length: 14 residues. CDR1 and CDR2 from the germline V gene are MNHEY and SVGEGT. Trimming removed 4 bases from V and 7 bases from J; junction bases left unmatched: 5. The CDR3 is CASSFSGGAPTQYF. The CDR3, as DNA: TGTGCCAGCAGTTTTAGCGGGGGGGCCCCGACCCAGTACTTC.

The chain has TRBV25-1 and TRBJ2-2; 8 bases map to TRBD2. With V trimmed by 4 bases and J by 1 base, 5 bases remained unmatched. CDR1 and CDR2 (germline): MGHDK, SYGVNS. This CDR3 region has 16 residues. Here the CDR3 reads CASSGPLAGNTGELFF. As DNA, the CDR3 is TGTGCCAGCAGTGGACCCCTAGCGGGGAACACCGGGGAGCTGTTTTTT.

The count of this clone is one. J is TRBJ2-2 and V is TRBV6-2 or TRBV6-3; maybe TRBD2 (6 bases). The CDR3 extends over 15 amino acids. CDR1 MNHEY and CDR2 SVGEGT come from the germline V gene. The ends were cut back, 2 bases at V and 6 bases at J, with 13 bases in the middle. The CDR3 loop is CASSYDPSVAGELFF. CDR3 DNA: TGTGCCAGCAGTTACGACCCTAGCGTGGCCGGGGAGCTGTTTTTT.

This clone has a handful of counts. This rearrangement joins TRBV4-2 to TRBJ2-7; 9 positions match TRBD2. V was pared by 4 bases and J by 0 bases, with 1 base of the junction left unmatched. Germline values: CDR1 LGHNA, CDR2 YNFKEQ. CDR3 length: 14 residues. CDR3 sequence reads: CASSLSGSSYEQYF. As DNA, the CDR3 is TGTGCCAGCAGCCTTAGCGGGAGCTCCTACGAGCAGTACTTC.

This chain links TRBV5-4 with TRBJ1-1; TRBD1 aligns across 7 bases. Germline values: CDR1 SGHNT, CDR2 YYREEE (reference sequence). The CDR3 has 14 residues. Losses at the gene ends were 2 bases for V and 2 bases for J; bases not matched to a gene: 3. The CDR3 protein is CASSFRDSNTEAFF. In DNA, the CDR3 is TGTGCCAGCAGCTTCCGGGACAGCAACACTGAAGCTTTCTTT.

The chain is built from TRBV12-3 or TRBV12-4 and TRBJ1-2, with a tentative D call TRBD1 (5 bases). The CDR3 has 13 residues. Trimming shortened V by 2 bases and J by 3 bases, and 7 bases separated the two germline ends. This CDR3 reads CASSLSRDYGYTF. The CDR3 DNA sequence: TGTGCCAGCAGTTTATCCAGGGACTATGGCTACACCTTC.

This clone was seen only once. The CDR3 reads CASSPQGTGEQYF. Here the CDR3 DNA reads TGTGCCAGCAGCCCACAGGGGACGGGAGAGCAGTACTTC. The V gene is TRBV7-9, the J gene TRBJ2-7; 7 nucleotides line up with TRBD1. CDR1 and CDR2 from the germline V gene are SEHNR and FQNEAQ (reference sequence). V lost 5 bases, J lost 7 bases, and 8 bases stayed unmatched. The CDR3 runs 13 residues.

The chain carries TRBV28 and TRBJ1-5, with 8 bases aligning to TRBD1. Unmatched junction bases numbered 9, after V lost 5 bases and J lost 6 bases. This CDR3 has 15 residues. CDR1 and CDR2 (germline): MDHEN, SYDVKM. The CDR3: CASSKDRVRAQPQHF. The CDR3 DNA is TGTGCCAGCAGTAAGGACAGGGTACGGGCTCAGCCCCAGCATTTT.

The chain couples TRBV24-1 to TRBJ2-5; 7 bases fit TRBD2. The V gene end was trimmed by 9 bases and the J gene end by 0 bases; junction bases not matched to a gene: 3. Germline values: CDR1 KGHDR, CDR2 SFDVKD. The CDR3 is 13 residues long. CDR3 coding DNA: TGTGCCACCGGGGGGGGGTACCAAGAGACCCAGTACTTC. This codes for CATGGGYQETQYF.